This is a list of T cell receptor beta chains from one sample in a study of OX40 agonist ivuxolimab in advanced cancers. Clones were read by immunoSEQ multiplex PCR, and TCRdb kept only the in-frame ones, dropping some. The sample lists approximately 15,000 clones; around four fifths were seen once. The sequencing here drew on CD4+ or CD8+ T cells sorted from blood, taken in a trial of the OX40 agonist ivuxolimab. The receptors here all came from an adult with an advanced solid tumor such as melanoma, head and neck, liver or kidney cancer. CDR3s include the opening cysteine and the closing phenylalanine or tryptophan. Each record gives: CDR3 protein, J gene, V gene, clone size. Size is omitted from some rows. Given values are once, few, many or a class for expanded clones.

CDR3 protein: CASSPGRGWEQFF
J gene: TRBJ2-1
V gene: TRBV4-3
clone size: -

CDR3 protein: CASSLDDSGGNIQYF
J gene: TRBJ2-4
V gene: TRBV7-9
clone size: -

CDR3 protein: CASSPYTGTAYEQYF
J gene: TRBJ2-7
V gene: TRBV28
clone size: -

CDR3 protein: CATSRVNGPGEQYF
J gene: -
V gene: TRBV15
clone size: -

CDR3 protein: CASSIVTGSDTEAFF
J gene: TRBJ1-1
V gene: TRBV19
clone size: -

CDR3 protein: CASSYAGITEAFF
J gene: TRBJ1-1
V gene: TRBV6-5
clone size: few

CDR3 protein: CASSRGPSYGYTF
J gene: TRBJ1-2
V gene: TRBV5-3
clone size: -

CDR3 protein: CASSHPGGVYEQYF
J gene: TRBJ2-7
V gene: TRBV7-2
clone size: -

CDR3 protein: CASSLGASLTYEQFF
J gene: TRBJ2-1
V gene: TRBV7-2
clone size: -

CDR3 protein: CASGSGTYEQYF
J gene: TRBJ2-7
V gene: TRBV5-1
clone size: -

CDR3 protein: CSVGDGLAYEQYF
J gene: TRBJ2-7
V gene: TRBV29-1
clone size: -

CDR3 protein: CSVEWTGGLYGYTF
J gene: TRBJ1-2
V gene: TRBV29-1
clone size: -

CDR3 protein: CASSFGGGGELFF
J gene: TRBJ2-2
V gene: TRBV5-5
clone size: -

CDR3 protein: CASHSKQGGKEKLFF
J gene: TRBJ1-4
V gene: TRBV27
clone size: -

CDR3 protein: CASSLKAGGMDTQYF
J gene: TRBJ2-3
V gene: TRBV6-5
clone size: -

CDR3 protein: CASTALADYNEQFF
J gene: TRBJ2-1
V gene: TRBV6-1
clone size: -

CDR3 protein: CASSFYVGPPGSYEQYF
J gene: TRBJ2-7
V gene: TRBV11-1
clone size: -

CDR3 protein: CASSSGQGAGNEQFF
J gene: TRBJ2-1
V gene: TRBV7-6
clone size: -

CDR3 protein: CASSLRTGVLEETQYF
J gene: TRBJ2-5
V gene: TRBV7-9
clone size: -

CDR3 protein: CASSIESGTYNEQFF
J gene: TRBJ2-1
V gene: TRBV19
clone size: -

CDR3 protein: CASSLFRNSYNEQFF
J gene: TRBJ2-1
V gene: TRBV11-2
clone size: medium-sized

CDR3 protein: CASSQAWDAADYEQYF
J gene: TRBJ2-7
V gene: TRBV4-3
clone size: once

CDR3 protein: CASSHHASGDYNEQFF
J gene: TRBJ2-1
V gene: TRBV4-3
clone size: -

CDR3 protein: CASSYYTSGPLHEQFF
J gene: TRBJ2-1
V gene: TRBV6-5
clone size: few

CDR3 protein: CASSVGDTPDTQYF
J gene: TRBJ2-3
V gene: TRBV9
clone size: -

CDR3 protein: CASSVSAGGYEQYF
J gene: TRBJ2-7
V gene: TRBV9
clone size: once

CDR3 protein: CASSLRPANEQFF
J gene: TRBJ2-1
V gene: TRBV13
clone size: -

CDR3 protein: CASSSAGGYTQYF
J gene: TRBJ2-3
V gene: TRBV11-3
clone size: -

CDR3 protein: CASSPSPSGNTGELFF
J gene: TRBJ2-2
V gene: TRBV27
clone size: -

CDR3 protein: CASSPGSGANVLTF
J gene: TRBJ2-6
V gene: TRBV7-9
clone size: medium-sized

CDR3 protein: CASRTPQGSSYEQYF
J gene: TRBJ2-7
V gene: TRBV6-1
clone size: -

CDR3 protein: CASSSRVGREETQYF
J gene: TRBJ2-5
V gene: TRBV7-9
clone size: -

CDR3 protein: CASSRTGSEQYF
J gene: TRBJ2-7
V gene: TRBV7-2
clone size: -

CDR3 protein: CASRIEGYEKLFF
J gene: TRBJ1-4
V gene: TRBV7-9
clone size: -

CDR3 protein: CASSFEWGRVGEQYF
J gene: TRBJ2-7
V gene: TRBV7-8
clone size: -

CDR3 protein: CASSFRTGTQETQYF
J gene: TRBJ2-5
V gene: TRBV7-9
clone size: -

CDR3 protein: CASSVWLGSQETQYF
J gene: TRBJ2-5
V gene: TRBV9
clone size: -

CDR3 protein: CASTLGQGFRQPQHF
J gene: TRBJ1-5
V gene: TRBV28
clone size: -

CDR3 protein: CATSREAQTGELFF
J gene: TRBJ2-2
V gene: TRBV15
clone size: -

CDR3 protein: CASSQDTSQAYEQYF
J gene: TRBJ2-7
V gene: TRBV4-1
clone size: large

CDR3 protein: CASSSSGSNEQFF
J gene: TRBJ2-1
V gene: TRBV9
clone size: -

CDR3 protein: CASSWTGNTIYF
J gene: TRBJ1-3
V gene: TRBV14
clone size: -

CDR3 protein: CASSPSVSGLRFNEQFF
J gene: TRBJ2-1
V gene: TRBV4-3
clone size: -

CDR3 protein: CASSEDRDRYSSSYEQYF
J gene: TRBJ2-7
V gene: TRBV6-1
clone size: -

CDR3 protein: CASTLRGSTYEQYF
J gene: TRBJ2-7
V gene: TRBV28
clone size: medium-sized